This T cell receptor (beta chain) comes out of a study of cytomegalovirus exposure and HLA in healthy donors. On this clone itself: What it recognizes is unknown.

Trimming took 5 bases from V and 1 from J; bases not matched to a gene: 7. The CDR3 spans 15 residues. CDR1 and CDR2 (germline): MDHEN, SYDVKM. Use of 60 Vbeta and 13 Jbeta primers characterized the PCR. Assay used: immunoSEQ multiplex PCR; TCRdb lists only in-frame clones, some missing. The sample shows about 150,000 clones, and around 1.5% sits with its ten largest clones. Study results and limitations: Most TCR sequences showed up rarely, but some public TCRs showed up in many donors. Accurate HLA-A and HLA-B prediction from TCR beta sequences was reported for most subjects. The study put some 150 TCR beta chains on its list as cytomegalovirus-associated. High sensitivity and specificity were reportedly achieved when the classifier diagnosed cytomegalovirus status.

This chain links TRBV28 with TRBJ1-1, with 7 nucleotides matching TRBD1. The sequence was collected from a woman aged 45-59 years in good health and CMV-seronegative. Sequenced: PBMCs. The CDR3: CASSPSDRRNTEAFF. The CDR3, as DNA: TGTGCCAGCAGTCCCTCGGACAGGAGGAACACTGAAGCTTTCTTT. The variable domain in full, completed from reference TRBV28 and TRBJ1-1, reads DVKVTQSSRYLVKRTGEKVFLECVQDMDHENMFWYRQDPGLGLRLIYFSYDVKMKEKGDIPEGYSVSREKKERFSLILESASTNQTSMYLCASSPSDRRNTEAFFGQGTRLTVV.